Presented here are 23 T cell receptor beta chains from one specimen sequenced in a study of T cell repertoires in cytomegalovirus infection. TCRdb processed the reads anew with MiXCR; each CDR3 protein has one entry. The sample has some 920,000 distinct CDR3 sequences, 30% to 40% seen once. Their specific antigens are unknown. The sample here was cultured CD8+ T cells from PBMCs, taken from culture after CMV antigen stimulation. All receptors derive from a human donor in good health (CMV status not recorded). Some clones in this sample may be carry-over from other donors' samples.

The J gene is TRBJ2-3, the V gene TRBV5-1; 9 nucleotides match TRBD2. V was pared by 2 bases and J by 1 base, with 8 bases of the junction left unmatched. Germline V gene data show CDR1 as SGHRS and CDR2 as YFSETQ. The CDR3 extends over 17 amino acids. The CDR3 is CASSLSGGSTRTDTQYF. CDR3 nucleotides: TGCGCCAGCAGCTTAAGCGGGGGGAGTACCCGCACAGATACGCAGTATTTT.

This clonotype was detected ten times or more. The V call is TRBV7-2, the J call TRBJ2-1; TRBD2 aligns across 7 bases. With V trimmed by 1 base and J by 2 bases, 5 bases remained unmatched. CDR3 length: 16 amino acids. Germline CDR1 and CDR2: SGHTA and FQGNSA. The CDR3 bases are TGTGCCAGCAGCTTAGGTCCGGGGGGTCCCTACAATGAGCAGTTCTTC. This codes for CASSLGPGGPYNEQFF.

Concerning this clonotype: The junction differs from germline at one of its ends, possibly a read error. CDR3 protein: CVSSLTTGELFF. The CDR3 DNA sequence: TGTGTCAGCAGTTTAACCACCGGGGAGCTGTTTTTT. This sequence joins TRBV27 and TRBJ2-2, with D unresolved. Per the germline V gene, CDR1 is MNHEY and CDR2 is SMNVEV (reference sequence). This CDR3 has 12 residues.

This clonotype has only a few counts. The rearrangement links TRBV7-9 to TRBJ2-7; 8 bases align to TRBD1. The ends lost 6 bases at V and 0 bases at J; junction bases unmatched: 4. Germline V gene data show CDR1 as SEHNR and CDR2 as FQNEAQ (reference sequence). This CDR3 contains 14 residues. For the CDR3, the DNA is TGTGCCAGCAGTCCGGGACAGGCCTCCTACGAGCAGTACTTC. Its protein product is CASSPGQASYEQYF.

The chain recombines TRBV6-6 with TRBJ1-1; perhaps TRBD1 as D (6 bases). V was pared by 4 bases and J by 0 bases, with 12 bases between. There are 15 residues in the CDR3. CDR1 is MNHNY and CDR2 is SVGAGI in the germline V gene (reference sequence). The CDR3 protein is CASSLQGPLNTEAFF. For the CDR3, the DNA is TGTGCCAGCAGTTTACAGGGACCTTTGAACACTGAAGCTTTCTTT.

The chain carries TRBV24-1 and TRBJ2-1, with D tentatively TRBD1 (5 bases). The CDR3 spans 14 residues. Germline V gene sequence: CDR1 KGHDR, CDR2 SFDVKD. V gave up 5 bases and J gave up 3 bases, with 10 bases separating them. As DNA, the CDR3 is TGTGCCACCAGTGGGACACCCTACTACAATGAGCAGTTCTTC. Translation gives CATSGTPYYNEQFF.

This chain links TRBV6-2 or TRBV6-3 with TRBJ1-1, with 7 nucleotides matching TRBD1. V was pared by 6 bases and J by 5 bases, with 9 bases of the junction left unmatched. The CDR3 totals 14 residues. Per the germline V gene, CDR1 is MNHEY and CDR2 is SVGEGT. CDR3 in DNA: TGTGCCAGCAGGGACCAGGGGGAACCAACTGAAGCTTTCTTT. Residues: CASRDQGEPTEAFF.

The rearrangement links TRBV6-2 or TRBV6-3 to TRBJ1-4, with D possibly being TRBD1 (5 bases). The CDR3 sequence is 17 residues long. V was trimmed by 0 bases and J by 3 bases, leaving 14 bases between them. Germline CDR1 reads MNHEY; CDR2 reads SVGEGT. CDR3: CASSYSRQGRANEKLFF. DNA of the CDR3: TGTGCCAGCAGTTACTCGCGCCAGGGCAGAGCTAATGAAAAACTGTTTTTT.

This clonotype came up many times. V gene TRBV7-6 combines with J gene TRBJ1-2; D is uncertain. The CDR3 totals 15 residues. V lost 5 bases and J lost 6, with 19 bases in between. Germline V gene sequence: CDR1 SGHVS, CDR2 FNYEAQ. The CDR3 loop reads CASSPYTGPGHGYTF. CDR3 nucleotides: TGTGCCAGCAGCCCGTATACCGGGCCAGGACATGGCTACACCTTC.

The rearrangement links TRBV7-6 to TRBJ1-1, with no clear D. There are 15 residues in the CDR3. Germline values: CDR1 SGHVS, CDR2 FNYEAQ. V was trimmed by 1 base and J by 4 bases, leaving 13 bases between them. The CDR3 DNA follows: TGTGCCAGCAGCTTAGTAGAAGGGTATAGCACTGAAGCTTTCTTT. This codes for CASSLVEGYSTEAFF.

As for this clonotype: At one end, the junction sequence differs from germline, possibly due to a read error. The chain employs TRBV7-6 and TRBJ2-3; D gene uncertain. This CDR3 has 14 residues. CDR1 is SGHVS, CDR2 FNYEAQ, per germline. CDR3: CASSWSSGADTQYF. The DNA of the CDR3 is TGTGCTAGCAGCTGGTCGAGTGGAGCAGATACGCAGTATTTT.

This clonotype turned up a few times. The chain employs TRBV12-3 or TRBV12-4 and TRBJ1-2; perhaps TRBD1 as D (5 bases). The germline V and J ends were trimmed by 5 bases and 3 bases, with 13 bases remaining between them. The CDR3 contains 14 residues. CDR3 nucleotides: TGTGCCAGCAGTCGGACACTCCAGGACTATGGCTACACCTTC. Its translation is CASSRTLQDYGYTF.

The sample holds a few counts of this clonotype. The chain couples TRBV7-2 to TRBJ2-3; 10 positions agree with TRBD2. Germline assignment: CDR1 SGHTA and CDR2 FQGNSA. V lost 7 bases, J lost 3 bases, and 16 bases stayed unmatched. The CDR3 loop spans 18 amino acids. The CDR3 region has the DNA TGTGCCAGCATCGGGACCGGGACTAGCGCCCTTGGGACAGATACGCAGTATTTT. The encoded protein is CASIGTGTSALGTDTQYF.

This clonotype occurred a few times. The rearrangement joins TRBV11-2 to TRBJ2-7; D remains unclear. Germline V gene data show CDR1 as SGHAT and CDR2 as FQNNGV. This CDR3 comprises 13 residues. V shed 2 bases and J shed 4 bases, with 9 bases lying between them. CDR3 amino acids: CASSLSQGYEQYV. In nucleotides, the CDR3 is TGTGCCAGCAGCTTATCTCAAGGGTACGAGCAGTACGTC.

Only a few counts were recorded for this clonotype. The rearrangement joins TRBV12-3 or TRBV12-4 to TRBJ2-2; D may be TRBD1 (7 bases). V was shortened by 6 bases and J by 3 bases, with 14 bases between the two germline ends. The length of the CDR3 is 15 residues. The CDR3 DNA reads as TGTGCCAGCAGACTCGACAGGGAGGACACCGGGGAGCTGTTTTTT. As protein: CASRLDREDTGELFF.

This clonotype was observed many times. The V call is TRBV6-1, the J call TRBJ2-5; D is ambiguous. V lost 2 bases, J lost 5 bases, and 9 bases lay in between. Germline values: CDR1 MNHNS, CDR2 SASEGT. The CDR3 is 13 amino acids. CDR3 nucleotide sequence: TGTGCCAGCAGTGAAAGGACCTGGGAGACCCAGTACTTC. Residues: CASSERTWETQYF.

This clonotype was counted a few times. The chain has TRBV6-1 and TRBJ1-2, with D tentatively TRBD1 (6 bases). Germline V gene lookup returns CDR1 MNHNS and CDR2 SASEGT. V gave up 2 bases and J gave up 2 bases, with 24 bases separating them. The CDR3 contains 19 residues. The chain's CDR3 is CASSELSKLEGESNYGYTF. CDR3 coding DNA: TGTGCCAGCAGTGAATTGAGTAAACTTGAGGGGGAGTCCAACTATGGCTACACCTTC.

This chain joins TRBV7-2 and TRBJ2-2, with 8 bases aligning to TRBD1. The junction had 2 bases not matched to a gene; V was cut back by 1 base and J by 1 base. Germline CDR1 and CDR2: SGHTA and FQGNSA. The CDR3 sequence is 16 residues long. The CDR3 sequence is CASSLVGTGNTGELFF. CDR3 coding DNA: TGTGCCAGCAGCTTAGTCGGGACAGGGAACACCGGGGAGCTGTTTTTT.

This chain connects TRBV19 to TRBJ2-2, with D possibly TRBD1 on 6 matching bases. Germline V gene data show CDR1 as LNHDA and CDR2 as SQIVND (reference sequence). V was pared by 2 bases and J by 7 bases, with 11 bases between. The CDR3 has 14 residues. CDR3 DNA sequence: TGTGCCAGTAGTATATACAGCAGGGGCGGGGAGCTGTTTTTT. It codes for CASSIYSRGGELFF.

The rearrangement joins TRBV19 to TRBJ2-3; 7 nucleotides align to TRBD2. Germline CDR1 is LNHDA and CDR2 is SQIVND (reference sequence). V was pared by 3 bases and J by 3 bases, with 12 bases of the junction left unmatched. The CDR3 length is 17 residues. The CDR3 sequence: CASSIGSQAGLTDTQYF. The CDR3 bases are TGTGCCAGTAGTATCGGAAGTCAAGCGGGGCTAACAGATACGCAGTATTTT.

The chain carries TRBV18 and TRBJ1-1, with D unresolved. The germline V gene has CDR1 KGHSH and CDR2 LQKENI. CDR3 length equals 14 residues. The V and J ends lost 1 base and 11 bases respectively, with 17 bases between them. The CDR3 bases are TGTGCCAGCTCACCACGCGGAGGCAGCTCCGATGCTTTCTTT. Its translation: CASSPRGGSSDAFF. Drawing the rest from reference TRBV18 and TRBJ1-1, the complete variable domain is NAGVMQNPRHLVRRRGQEARLRCSPMKGHSHVYWYRQLPEEGLKFMVYLQKENIIDESGMPKERFSAEFPKEGPSILRIQQVVRGDSAAYFCASSPRGGSSDAFFGQGTRLTVV.

In this sample, this clonotype turned up many times. The J gene is TRBJ2-1, the V gene TRBV6-5, with TRBD1 matching over 7 bases. The CDR3 has 15 amino acids. CDR1 and CDR2 (germline): MNHEY, SVGAGI. J lost 4 bases, V lost 0 bases, and 3 bases had no gene match. The CDR3 DNA is TGTGCCAGCAGTTACTCGGGGACAGAGTACAATGAGCAGTTCTTC. Its protein is CASSYSGTEYNEQFF.

This clonotype has ten or more counts. The chain carries TRBV12-3 or TRBV12-4 and TRBJ2-7; 7 bases are shared with TRBD1. Trimming took 5 bases from V and 6 from J; bases not matched to a gene: 13. The CDR3 is made up of 15 amino acids. CDR3 coding DNA: TGTGCCAGCAGTCCCTACAGGGGTCGGTTGGGCGAGCAGTACTTC. Amino acid sequence: CASSPYRGRLGEQYF.